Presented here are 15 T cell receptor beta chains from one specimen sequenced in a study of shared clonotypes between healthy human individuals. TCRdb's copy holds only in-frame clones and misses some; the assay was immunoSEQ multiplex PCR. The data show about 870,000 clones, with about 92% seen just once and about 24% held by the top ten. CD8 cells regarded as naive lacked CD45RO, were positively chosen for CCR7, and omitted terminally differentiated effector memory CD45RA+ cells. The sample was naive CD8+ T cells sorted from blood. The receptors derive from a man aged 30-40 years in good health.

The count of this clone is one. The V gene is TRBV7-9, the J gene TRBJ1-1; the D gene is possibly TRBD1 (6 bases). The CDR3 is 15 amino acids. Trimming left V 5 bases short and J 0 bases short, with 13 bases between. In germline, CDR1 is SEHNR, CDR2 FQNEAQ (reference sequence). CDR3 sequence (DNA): TGTGCCAGCAGCCCACTCAGGGGTATGAACACTGAAGCTTTCTTT. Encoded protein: CASSPLRGMNTEAFF. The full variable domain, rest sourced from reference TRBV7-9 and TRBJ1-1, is DTGVSQNPRHKITKRGQNVTFRCDPISEHNRLYWYRQTLGQGPEFLTYFQNEAQLEKSRLLSDRFSAERPKGSFSTLEIQRTEQGDSAMYLCASSPLRGMNTEAFFGQGTRLTVV.

The CDR3 protein is CAISETELGSEKLFF. The DNA of the CDR3 is TGTGCCATCAGTGAGACAGAGCTGGGGAGTGAAAAACTGTTTTTT. V and J are TRBV10-3 and TRBJ1-4, with D uncertain. From germline, CDR1 is ENHRY and CDR2 SYGVKD. This CDR3 region has 15 residues. The germline V and J ends were trimmed by 2 bases and 7 bases, with 14 bases remaining between them.

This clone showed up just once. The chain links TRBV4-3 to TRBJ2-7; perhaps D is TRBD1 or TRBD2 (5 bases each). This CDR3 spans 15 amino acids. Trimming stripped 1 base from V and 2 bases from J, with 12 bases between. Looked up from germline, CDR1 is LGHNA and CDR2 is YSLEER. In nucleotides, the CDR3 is TGCGCCAGCAGCCAAGGCCGGGACCACACCTACGAGCAGTACTTC. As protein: CASSQGRDHTYEQYF.

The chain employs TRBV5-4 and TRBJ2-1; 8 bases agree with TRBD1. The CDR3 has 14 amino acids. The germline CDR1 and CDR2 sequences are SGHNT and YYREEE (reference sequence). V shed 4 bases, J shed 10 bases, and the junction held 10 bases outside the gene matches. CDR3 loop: CASSLTGQGGEQFF. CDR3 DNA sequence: TGTGCCAGCAGCCTTACAGGACAGGGTGGAGAGCAGTTCTTC. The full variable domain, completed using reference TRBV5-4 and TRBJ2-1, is ETGVTQSPTHLIKTRGQQVTLRCSSQSGHNTVSWYQQALGQGPQFIFQYYREEENGRGNFPPRFSGLQFPNYSSELNVNALELDDSALYLCASSLTGQGGEQFFGPGTRLTVL.

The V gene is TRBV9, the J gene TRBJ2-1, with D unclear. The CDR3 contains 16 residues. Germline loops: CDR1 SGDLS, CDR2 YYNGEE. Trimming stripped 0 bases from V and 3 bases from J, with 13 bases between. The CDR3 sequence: CASSVASDQYYNEQFF. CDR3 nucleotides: TGTGCCAGCAGCGTAGCCAGCGACCAATACTACAATGAGCAGTTCTTC. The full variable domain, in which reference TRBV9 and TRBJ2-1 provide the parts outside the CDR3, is DSGVTQTPKHLITATGQRVTLRCSPRSGDLSVYWYQQSLDQGLQFLIQYYNGEERAKGNILERFSAQQFPDLHSELNLSSLELGDSALYFCASSVASDQYYNEQFFGPGTRLTVL.

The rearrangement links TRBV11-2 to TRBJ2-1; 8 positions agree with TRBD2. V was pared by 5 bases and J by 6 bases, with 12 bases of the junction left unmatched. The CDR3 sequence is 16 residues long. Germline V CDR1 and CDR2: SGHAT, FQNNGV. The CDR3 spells CASSGRAGVVFNEQFF. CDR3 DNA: TGTGCCAGCAGCGGGAGAGCGGGAGTTGTGTTCAATGAGCAGTTCTTC. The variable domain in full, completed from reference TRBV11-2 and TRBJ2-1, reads EAGVAQSPRYKIIEKRQSVAFWCNPISGHATLYWYQQILGQGPKLLIQFQNNGVVDDSQLPKDRFSAERLKGVDSTLKIQPAKLEDSAVYLCASSGRAGVVFNEQFFGPGTRLTVL.

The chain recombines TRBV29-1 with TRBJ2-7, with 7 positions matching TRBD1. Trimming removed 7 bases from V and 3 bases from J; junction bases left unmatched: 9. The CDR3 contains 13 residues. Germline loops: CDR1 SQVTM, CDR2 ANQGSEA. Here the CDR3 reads CSGSGTDDYEQYF. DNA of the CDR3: TGCAGCGGGTCCGGGACAGATGACTACGAGCAGTACTTC.

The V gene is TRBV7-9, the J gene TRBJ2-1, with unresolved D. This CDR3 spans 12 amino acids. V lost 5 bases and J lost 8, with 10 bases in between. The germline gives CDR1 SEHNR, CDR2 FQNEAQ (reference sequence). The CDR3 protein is CASSPPLHEQFF. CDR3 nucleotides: TGTGCCAGCAGCCCGCCACTCCATGAGCAGTTCTTC. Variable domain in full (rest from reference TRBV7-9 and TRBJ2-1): DTGVSQNPRHKITKRGQNVTFRCDPISEHNRLYWYRQTLGQGPEFLTYFQNEAQLEKSRLLSDRFSAERPKGSFSTLEIQRTEQGDSAMYLCASSPPLHEQFFGPGTRLTVL.

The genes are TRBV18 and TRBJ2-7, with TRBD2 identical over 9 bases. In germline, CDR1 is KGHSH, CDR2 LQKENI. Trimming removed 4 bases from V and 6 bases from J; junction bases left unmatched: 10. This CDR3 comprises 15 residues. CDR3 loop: CASSLEAGGGPEQYF. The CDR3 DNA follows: TGTGCCAGCTCACTAGAAGCGGGAGGCGGTCCCGAGCAGTACTTC.

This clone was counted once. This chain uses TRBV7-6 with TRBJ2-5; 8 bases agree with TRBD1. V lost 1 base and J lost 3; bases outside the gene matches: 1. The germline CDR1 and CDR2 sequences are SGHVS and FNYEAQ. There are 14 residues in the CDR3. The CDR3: CASSLGQGKETQYF. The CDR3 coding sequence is TGTGCCAGCAGCTTAGGACAGGGGAAAGAGACCCAGTACTTC. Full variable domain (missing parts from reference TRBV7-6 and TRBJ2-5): GAGVSQSPRYKVTKRGQDVALRCDPISGHVSLYWYRQALGQGPEFLTYFNYEAQQDKSGLPNDRFSAERPEGSISTLTIQRTEQRDSAMYRCASSLGQGKETQYFGPGTRLLVL.

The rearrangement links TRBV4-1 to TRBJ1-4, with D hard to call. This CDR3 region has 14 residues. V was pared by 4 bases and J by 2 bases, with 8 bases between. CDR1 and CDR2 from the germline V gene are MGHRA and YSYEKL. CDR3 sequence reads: CASSLYPTNEKLFF. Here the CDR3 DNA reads TGCGCCAGCAGCCTATATCCGACTAATGAAAAACTGTTTTTT.

Written as DNA, the CDR3 is TGCAGCGTTCCCCTAACACAGGGAACTGAGCAGTTCTTC. Its protein product is CSVPLTQGTEQFF. The J gene is TRBJ2-1, the V gene TRBV29-1; the D gene is possibly TRBD1 (6 bases). CDR1 is SQVTM, CDR2 ANQGSEA, per germline. Trimming left V 5 bases short and J 9 bases short, with 17 bases between. This CDR3 region has 13 residues.

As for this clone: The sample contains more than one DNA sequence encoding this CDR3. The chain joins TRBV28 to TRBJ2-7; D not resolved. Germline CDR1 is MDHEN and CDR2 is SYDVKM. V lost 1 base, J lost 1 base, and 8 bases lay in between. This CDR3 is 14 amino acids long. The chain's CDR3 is CASSLSAGSYEQYF. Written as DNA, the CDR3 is TGTGCCAGCAGTTTATCCGCCGGGTCCTACGAGCAGTACTTC.

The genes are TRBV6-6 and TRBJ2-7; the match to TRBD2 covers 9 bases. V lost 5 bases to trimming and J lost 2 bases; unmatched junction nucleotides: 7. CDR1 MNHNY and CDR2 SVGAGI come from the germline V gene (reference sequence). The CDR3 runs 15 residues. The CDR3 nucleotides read TGTGCCAGCAGTGCGGGTGCGGGAGGGCCCTACGAGCAGTACTTC. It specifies CASSAGAGGPYEQYF.

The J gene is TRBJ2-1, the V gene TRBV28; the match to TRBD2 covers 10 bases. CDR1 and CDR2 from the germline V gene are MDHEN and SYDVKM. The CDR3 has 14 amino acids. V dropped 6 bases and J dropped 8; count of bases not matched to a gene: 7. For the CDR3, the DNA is TGTGCCAGCAGGAAGCGGGAGGGCCTCGATGAGCAGTTCTTC. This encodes CASRKREGLDEQFF.